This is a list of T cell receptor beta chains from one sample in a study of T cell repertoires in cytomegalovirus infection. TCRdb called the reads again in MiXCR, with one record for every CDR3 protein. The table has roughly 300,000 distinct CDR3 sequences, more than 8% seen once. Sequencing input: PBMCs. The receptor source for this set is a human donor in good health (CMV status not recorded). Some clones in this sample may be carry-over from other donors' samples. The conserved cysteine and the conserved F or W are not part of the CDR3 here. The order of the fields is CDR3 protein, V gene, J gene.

CDR3 protein: ASSRPMSSYEQY
V gene: TRBV7-2
J gene: TRBJ2-7

CDR3 protein: ASSLGRHNEQF
V gene: TRBV12-3/TRBV12-4
J gene: TRBJ2-1

CDR3 protein: SARSSRVGVEKLF
V gene: TRBV20-1
J gene: TRBJ1-4

CDR3 protein: ISVPEADSSGANVLT
V gene: TRBV7-5
J gene: TRBJ2-6

CDR3 protein: ASSQVQTGGPEAF
V gene: TRBV4-3
J gene: TRBJ1-1

CDR3 protein: ASSLGDRGGITEAF
V gene: TRBV5-6
J gene: TRBJ1-1

CDR3 protein: SARWDRDEQF
V gene: TRBV20-1
J gene: TRBJ2-1

CDR3 protein: ASSDLGGTGTYEQY
V gene: TRBV7-2
J gene: TRBJ2-7

CDR3 protein: ASSSPGLAGVWARRDTQY
V gene: TRBV7-9
J gene: TRBJ2-3

CDR3 protein: ASSFLTGPPKLF
V gene: TRBV7-9
J gene: TRBJ1-4

CDR3 protein: ATSRGESRRPQH
V gene: TRBV15
J gene: TRBJ1-5

CDR3 protein: ASSQDLGQGSLGEQY
V gene: TRBV4-2
J gene: TRBJ2-7

CDR3 protein: ASSRGEKLF
V gene: TRBV7-2
J gene: TRBJ1-4

CDR3 protein: ASSLGDTLYNEQF
V gene: TRBV7-2
J gene: TRBJ2-1

CDR3 protein: ASRLGGLSSYNSPLH
V gene: TRBV13
J gene: TRBJ1-6

CDR3 protein: ASRDSNYQPQH
V gene: TRBV6-2/TRBV6-3
J gene: TRBJ1-5

CDR3 protein: ASSLVSNTQY
V gene: TRBV7-2
J gene: TRBJ2-3

CDR3 protein: ASSLGLNSRTGMDYGYT
V gene: TRBV7-9
J gene: TRBJ1-2

CDR3 protein: ASSIRQGLSGAL
V gene: TRBV7-2
J gene: TRBJ1-1

CDR3 protein: ASSSTGAAPDTQY
V gene: TRBV7-9
J gene: TRBJ2-3

CDR3 protein: ASSFRGFSDTDTQY
V gene: TRBV12-3/TRBV12-4
J gene: TRBJ2-3

CDR3 protein: ASSRTGTGPLGQY
V gene: TRBV7-2
J gene: TRBJ2-7

CDR3 protein: ASSPSAGHYEQY
V gene: TRBV6-1
J gene: TRBJ2-7

CDR3 protein: ASAPGSVGTYEQY
V gene: TRBV7-2
J gene: TRBJ2-7

CDR3 protein: ASNRLAGGQKNEQF
V gene: TRBV6-8
J gene: TRBJ2-1

CDR3 protein: ASSLGRGDEQY
V gene: TRBV7-2
J gene: TRBJ2-7

CDR3 protein: ASSLGRAGYT
V gene: TRBV11-2
J gene: TRBJ1-2

CDR3 protein: SARDLRSEQY
V gene: TRBV20-1
J gene: TRBJ2-7

CDR3 protein: ASSPPGAANTGELF
V gene: TRBV19
J gene: TRBJ2-2

CDR3 protein: ASSYMFGDTQY
V gene: TRBV7-6
J gene: TRBJ2-3

CDR3 protein: ASSPPVLAGPSYEQY
V gene: TRBV7-9
J gene: TRBJ2-7

CDR3 protein: ASSWPPYGYT
V gene: TRBV25-1
J gene: TRBJ1-2

CDR3 protein: ASSSTPNTEAF
V gene: TRBV7-2
J gene: TRBJ1-1

CDR3 protein: ASSLGWGTDRDYGYT
V gene: TRBV7-9
J gene: TRBJ1-2

CDR3 protein: ASSLIEERGYNEQF
V gene: TRBV7-6
J gene: TRBJ2-1

CDR3 protein: ASSQSGTSYGYT
V gene: TRBV12-3/TRBV12-4
J gene: TRBJ1-2

CDR3 protein: ASTTGALGRRKSGANVLT
V gene: TRBV6-2/TRBV6-3
J gene: TRBJ2-6

CDR3 protein: ASNRHRSSNEKLF
V gene: TRBV6-1
J gene: TRBJ1-4

CDR3 protein: ASSAQGASSNQPQH
V gene: TRBV7-9
J gene: TRBJ1-5

CDR3 protein: ASSRKTSPDTQY
V gene: TRBV11-3
J gene: TRBJ2-3

CDR3 protein: ATSRGELFEAF
V gene: TRBV15
J gene: TRBJ1-1

CDR3 protein: SARDPGGSYEQY
V gene: TRBV20-1
J gene: TRBJ2-7

CDR3 protein: ASALVSGASDTQY
V gene: TRBV28
J gene: TRBJ2-3

CDR3 protein: ASTDGLTWGEQY
V gene: TRBV19
J gene: TRBJ2-7

CDR3 protein: ASSPRGEGTDTQY
V gene: TRBV13
J gene: TRBJ2-3

CDR3 protein: ASVLRTEAF
V gene: TRBV12-5
J gene: TRBJ1-1

CDR3 protein: SATPGGQGANEQF
V gene: TRBV20-1
J gene: TRBJ2-1

CDR3 protein: ASSLRSGGSNQPQH
V gene: TRBV28
J gene: TRBJ1-5

CDR3 protein: ASSLVARSNEQF
V gene: TRBV7-2
J gene: TRBJ2-1

CDR3 protein: SARPTDSGNTIY
V gene: TRBV20-1
J gene: TRBJ1-3

CDR3 protein: ASSERPLGQMNTGELF
V gene: TRBV6-1
J gene: TRBJ2-2

CDR3 protein: ASSYRTGGRSWTEAF
V gene: TRBV6-5
J gene: TRBJ1-1

CDR3 protein: ASNRQIQETRY
V gene: TRBV7-9
J gene: TRBJ2-5

CDR3 protein: ASSLGAKDTQY
V gene: TRBV12-3/TRBV12-4
J gene: TRBJ2-3

CDR3 protein: ASSSLAGGRYEQF
V gene: TRBV5-6
J gene: TRBJ2-1